Described below is a single TCR beta chain sequence and its context. Its antigen remains unidentified. No per-base quality is available; no much larger clone lies one base away. CDR3 length: 13 amino acids, cysteine to valine. The read is trimmed to its CDR3 DNA, 39 bases read in frame from base 1. Reading the germline V gene (reference sequence) gives CDR1 LNHDA and CDR2 SQIVND. The V end gives up 8 bases and the J end 2 bases, leaving 5 bases in the junction not matched to a gene. Sample treatment or condition, as interpreted from the label and publication: in vitro stimulation with specific CMV peptide epitopes to enrich CMV-specific T cells. The sample was run on an Illumina HiSeq 1500. The public reads were run again by TCRdb, first through fastp at Q25 and then through MiXCR, and only productive beta chains were kept. Identical CDR3 proteins give one entry, which carries the most common genes and DNA. The sample profile shows roughly 800,000 distinct CDR3 sequences; almost 30% of them were found once. The leading ten clones occupy 10% to 15% of the sample.

This record comes from a study of T cell repertoires in cytomegalovirus infection (dated by TCRdb to the late 2010s). A note on the overall study: Alongside well-studied HLA-B-restricted epitopes, the peptide stimulations were aimed at recently identified HLA-C-restricted CMV epitopes, whose presentation resists viral immunomodulation. The HLA type of each donor mattered for the analysis, because public TCR beta signatures pointed to carriage of CMV infection along with the matching HLA type.

Beyond this particular receptor, the publication reports: Carriers of CMV infection plus the relevant HLA type were discriminated by the cumulative frequency of public TCR beta family members in the study cohort and in an independent 352-donor cohort. The ex vivo response was dominated by HLA-C-restricted CMV-specific TCR beta clonotypes, and the single most frequent clonotype in two of eight donors was supplied by these HLA-C-restricted clonotypes.

Material: cultured CD8+ T cells from PBMCs, obtained from culture after CMV antigen stimulation. The source is a human donor in good health (CMV status not recorded). Some clones in this sample may be carry-over from other donors' samples. The chain is made from TRBV19 and TRBJ2-7; TRBD1 aligns with 8 central bases. CDR3 loop: CASSGTGPYEQYV. The nucleotide sequence reads as follows: TGTGCCAGTTCCGGGACAGGACCCTACGAGCAGTACGTC.